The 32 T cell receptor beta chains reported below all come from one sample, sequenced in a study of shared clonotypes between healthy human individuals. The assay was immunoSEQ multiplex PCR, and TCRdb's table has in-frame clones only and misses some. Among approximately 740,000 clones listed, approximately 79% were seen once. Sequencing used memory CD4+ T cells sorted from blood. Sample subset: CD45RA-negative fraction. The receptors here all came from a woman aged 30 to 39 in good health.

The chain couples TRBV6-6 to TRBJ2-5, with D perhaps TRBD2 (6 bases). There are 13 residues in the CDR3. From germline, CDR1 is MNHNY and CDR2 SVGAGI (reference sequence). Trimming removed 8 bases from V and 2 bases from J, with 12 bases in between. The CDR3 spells CASRRDSQETQYF. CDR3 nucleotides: TGTGCCAGCCGACGGGACTCTCAAGAGACCCAGTACTTC.

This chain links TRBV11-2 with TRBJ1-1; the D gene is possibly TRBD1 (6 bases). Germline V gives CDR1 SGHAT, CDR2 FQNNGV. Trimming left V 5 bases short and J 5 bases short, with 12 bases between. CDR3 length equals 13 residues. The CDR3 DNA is TGTGCCAGCAGCACAGGAGACAGGACTGAAGCTTTCTTT. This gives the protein CASSTGDRTEAFF.

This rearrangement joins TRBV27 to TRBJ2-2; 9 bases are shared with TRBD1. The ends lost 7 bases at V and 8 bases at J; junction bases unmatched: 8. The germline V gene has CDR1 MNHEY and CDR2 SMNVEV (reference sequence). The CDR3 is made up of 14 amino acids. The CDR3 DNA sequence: TGTGCCAGCACTAAACAGGGGGCATTTGGGGAGCTGTTTTTT. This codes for CASTKQGAFGELFF.

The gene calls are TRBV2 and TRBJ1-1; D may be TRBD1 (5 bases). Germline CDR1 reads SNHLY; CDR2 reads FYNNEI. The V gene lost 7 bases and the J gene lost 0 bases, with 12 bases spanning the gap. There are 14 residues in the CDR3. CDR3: CASTPTDMNTEAFF. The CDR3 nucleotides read TGTGCCAGCACCCCGACAGACATGAACACTGAAGCTTTCTTT.

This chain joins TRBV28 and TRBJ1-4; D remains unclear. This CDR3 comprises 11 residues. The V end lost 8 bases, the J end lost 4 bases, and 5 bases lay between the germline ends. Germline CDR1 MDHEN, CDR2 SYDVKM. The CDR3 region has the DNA TGTGCCAGCTTCAATAATGAAAAACTGTTTTTT. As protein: CASFNNEKLFF. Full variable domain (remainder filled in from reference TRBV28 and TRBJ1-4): DVKVTQSSRYLVKRTGEKVFLECVQDMDHENMFWYRQDPGLGLRLIYFSYDVKMKEKGDIPEGYSVSREKKERFSLILESASTNQTSMYLCASFNNEKLFFGSGTQLSVL.

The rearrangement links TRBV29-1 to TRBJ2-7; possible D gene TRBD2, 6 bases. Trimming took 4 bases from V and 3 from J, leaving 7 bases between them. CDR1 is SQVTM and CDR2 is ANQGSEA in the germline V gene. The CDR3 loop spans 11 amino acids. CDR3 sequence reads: CSVGGDYEQYF. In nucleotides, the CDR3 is TGCAGCGTTGGGGGGGACTACGAGCAGTACTTC.

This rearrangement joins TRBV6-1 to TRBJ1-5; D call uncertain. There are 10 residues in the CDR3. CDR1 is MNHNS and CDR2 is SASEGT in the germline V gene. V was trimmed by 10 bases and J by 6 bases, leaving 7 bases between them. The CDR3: CATQVQPQHF. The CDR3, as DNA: TGTGCCACCCAGGTTCAGCCCCAGCATTTT.

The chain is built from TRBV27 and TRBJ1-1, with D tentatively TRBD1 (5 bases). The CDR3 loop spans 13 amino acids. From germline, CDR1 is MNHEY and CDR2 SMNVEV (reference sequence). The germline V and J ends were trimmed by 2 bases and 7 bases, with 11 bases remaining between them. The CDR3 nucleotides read TGTGCCAGCAGTTTACGGGACTCGTTTGAAGCTTTCTTT. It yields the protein CASSLRDSFEAFF.

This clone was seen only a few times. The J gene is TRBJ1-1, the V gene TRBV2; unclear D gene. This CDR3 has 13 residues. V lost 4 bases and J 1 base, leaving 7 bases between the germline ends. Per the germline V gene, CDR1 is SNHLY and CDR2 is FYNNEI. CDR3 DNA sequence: TGTGCCAGCAGTGTGGTCCAGAACACTGAAGCTTTCTTT. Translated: CASSVVQNTEAFF. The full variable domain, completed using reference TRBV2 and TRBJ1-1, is EPEVTQTPSHQVTQMGQEVILRCVPISNHLYFYWYRQILGQKVEFLVSFYNNEISEKSEIFDDQFSVERPDGSNFTLKIRSTKLEDSAMYFCASSVVQNTEAFFGQGTRLTVV.

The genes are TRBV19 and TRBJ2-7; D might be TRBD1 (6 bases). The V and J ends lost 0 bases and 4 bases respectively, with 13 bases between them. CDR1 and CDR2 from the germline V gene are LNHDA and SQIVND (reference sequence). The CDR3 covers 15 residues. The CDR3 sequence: CASSIDGTGQYEQYF. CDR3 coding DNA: TGTGCCAGTAGTATAGATGGAACAGGGCAATACGAGCAGTACTTC.

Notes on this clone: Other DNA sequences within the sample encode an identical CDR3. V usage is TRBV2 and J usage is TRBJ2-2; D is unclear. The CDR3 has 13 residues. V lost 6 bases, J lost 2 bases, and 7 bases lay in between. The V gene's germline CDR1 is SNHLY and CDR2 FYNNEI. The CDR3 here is CASRPQNTGELFF. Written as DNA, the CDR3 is TGTGCCAGCAGGCCTCAAAACACCGGGGAGCTGTTTTTT. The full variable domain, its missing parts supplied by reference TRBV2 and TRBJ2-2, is EPEVTQTPSHQVTQMGQEVILRCVPISNHLYFYWYRQILGQKVEFLVSFYNNEISEKSEIFDDQFSVERPDGSNFTLKIRSTKLEDSAMYFCASRPQNTGELFFGEGSRLTVL.

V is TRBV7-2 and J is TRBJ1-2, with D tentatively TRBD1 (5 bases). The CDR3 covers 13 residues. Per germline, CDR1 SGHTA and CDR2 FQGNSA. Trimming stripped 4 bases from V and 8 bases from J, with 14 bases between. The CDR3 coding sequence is TGTGCCAGCAGCTCCCCTGGGGGTTGGGGCTACACCTTC. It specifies CASSSPGGWGYTF.

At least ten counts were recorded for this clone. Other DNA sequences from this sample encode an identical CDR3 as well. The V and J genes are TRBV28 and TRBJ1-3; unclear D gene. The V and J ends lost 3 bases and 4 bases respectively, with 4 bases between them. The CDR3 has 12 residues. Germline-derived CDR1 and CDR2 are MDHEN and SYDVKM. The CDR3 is CASSFQGNTIYF. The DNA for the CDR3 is TGTGCCAGCAGTTTTCAGGGAAACACCATATATTTT. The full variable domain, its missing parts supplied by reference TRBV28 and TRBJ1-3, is DVKVTQSSRYLVKRTGEKVFLECVQDMDHENMFWYRQDPGLGLRLIYFSYDVKMKEKGDIPEGYSVSREKKERFSLILESASTNQTSMYLCASSFQGNTIYFGEGSWLTVV.

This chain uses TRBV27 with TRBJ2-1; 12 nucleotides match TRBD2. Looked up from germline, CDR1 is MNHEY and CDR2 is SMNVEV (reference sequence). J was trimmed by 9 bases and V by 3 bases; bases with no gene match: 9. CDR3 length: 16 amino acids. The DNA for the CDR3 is TGTGCCAGCAGTTTGACTCTAGCGGGAGGGGGAGGTGAGCAGTTCTTC. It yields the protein CASSLTLAGGGGEQFF.

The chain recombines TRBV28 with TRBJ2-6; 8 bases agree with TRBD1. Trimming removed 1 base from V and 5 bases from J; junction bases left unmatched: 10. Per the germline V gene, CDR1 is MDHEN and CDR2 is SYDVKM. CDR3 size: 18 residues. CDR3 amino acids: CASSLYLSDRGRANVLTF. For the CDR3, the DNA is TGTGCCAGCAGTTTATACCTGAGCGACAGGGGCCGGGCCAACGTCCTGACTTTC.

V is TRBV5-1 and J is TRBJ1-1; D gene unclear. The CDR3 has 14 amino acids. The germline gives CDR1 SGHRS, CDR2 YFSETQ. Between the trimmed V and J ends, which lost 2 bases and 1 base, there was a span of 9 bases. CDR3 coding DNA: TGCGCCAGCAGCTTCGGACGGCCGAACACTGAAGCTTTCTTT. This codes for CASSFGRPNTEAFF.

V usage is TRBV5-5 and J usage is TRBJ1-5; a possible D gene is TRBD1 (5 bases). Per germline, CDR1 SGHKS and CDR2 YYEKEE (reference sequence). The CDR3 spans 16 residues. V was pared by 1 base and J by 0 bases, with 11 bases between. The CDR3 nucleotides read TGTGCCAGCAGCTTGTTTACAGGCTATAGCAATCAGCCCCAGCATTTT. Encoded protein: CASSLFTGYSNQPQHF.

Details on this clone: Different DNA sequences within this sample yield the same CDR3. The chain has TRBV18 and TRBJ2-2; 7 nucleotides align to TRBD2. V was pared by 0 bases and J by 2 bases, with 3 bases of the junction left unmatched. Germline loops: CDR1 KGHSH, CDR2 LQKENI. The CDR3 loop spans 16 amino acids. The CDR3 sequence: CASSPPSGGNTGELFF. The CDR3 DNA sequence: TGTGCCAGCTCACCACCTTCGGGGGGAAACACCGGGGAGCTGTTTTTT.

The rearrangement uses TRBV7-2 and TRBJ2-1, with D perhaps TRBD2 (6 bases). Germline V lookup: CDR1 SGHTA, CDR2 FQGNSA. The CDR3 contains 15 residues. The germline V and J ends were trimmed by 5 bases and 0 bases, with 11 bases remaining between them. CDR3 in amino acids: CASSRTSISYNEQFF. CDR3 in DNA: TGTGCCAGCAGCCGTACTAGCATCTCCTACAATGAGCAGTTCTTC.

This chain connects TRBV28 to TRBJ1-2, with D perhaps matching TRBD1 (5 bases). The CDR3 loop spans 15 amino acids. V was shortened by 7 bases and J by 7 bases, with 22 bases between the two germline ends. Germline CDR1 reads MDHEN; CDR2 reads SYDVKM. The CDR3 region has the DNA TGTGCCAGCATACCCGGCCATGGGGGACGATCTGGCTACACCTTC. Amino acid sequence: CASIPGHGGRSGYTF.

CDR3 sequence reads: CASSATSGRAGFTQYF. Here the CDR3 DNA reads TGTGCCAGCAGCGCAACTAGCGGGAGGGCAGGGTTTACGCAGTATTTT. This chain connects TRBV7-2 to TRBJ2-3; 13 nucleotides agree with TRBD2. Germline lookup yields CDR1 SGHTA and CDR2 FQGNSA. The CDR3 has 16 amino acids. The junction had 10 bases not matched to a gene; V was cut back by 5 bases and J by 8 bases.

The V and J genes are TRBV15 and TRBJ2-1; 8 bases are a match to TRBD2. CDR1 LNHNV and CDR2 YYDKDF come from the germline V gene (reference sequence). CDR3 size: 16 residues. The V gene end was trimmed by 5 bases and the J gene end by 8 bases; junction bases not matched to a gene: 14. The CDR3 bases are TGTGCCACCAGCGGATCCGGGACTAGTCGTTTCGATGAGCAGTTCTTC. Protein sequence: CATSGSGTSRFDEQFF. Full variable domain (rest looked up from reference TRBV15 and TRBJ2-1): DAMVIQNPRYQVTQFGKPVTLSCSQTLNHNVMYWYQQKSSQAPKLLFHYYDKDFNNEADTPDNFQSRRPNTSFCFLDIRSPGLGDTAMYLCATSGSGTSRFDEQFFGPGTRLTVL.

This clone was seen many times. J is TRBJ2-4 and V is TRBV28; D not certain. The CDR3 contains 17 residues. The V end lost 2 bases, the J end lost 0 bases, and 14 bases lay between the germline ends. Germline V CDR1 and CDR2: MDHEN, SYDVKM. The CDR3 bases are TGTGCCAGCAGTTTAATTCGTTCGGCCCTAGCCAAAAACATTCAGTACTTC. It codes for CASSLIRSALAKNIQYF. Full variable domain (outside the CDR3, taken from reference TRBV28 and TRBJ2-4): DVKVTQSSRYLVKRTGEKVFLECVQDMDHENMFWYRQDPGLGLRLIYFSYDVKMKEKGDIPEGYSVSREKKERFSLILESASTNQTSMYLCASSLIRSALAKNIQYFGAGTRLSVL.

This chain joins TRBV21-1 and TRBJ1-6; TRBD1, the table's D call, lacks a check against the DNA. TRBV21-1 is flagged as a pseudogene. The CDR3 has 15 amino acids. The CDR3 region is CASSRGQGINSPLHF. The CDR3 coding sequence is TGTGCCAGCAGCAGGGGACAGGGTATCAATTCACCCCTCCACTTT.

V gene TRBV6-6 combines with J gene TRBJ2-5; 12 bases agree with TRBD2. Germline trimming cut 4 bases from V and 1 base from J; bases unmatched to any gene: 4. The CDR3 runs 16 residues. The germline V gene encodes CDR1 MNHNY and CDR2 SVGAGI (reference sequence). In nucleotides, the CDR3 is TGTGCCAGCAGTTTTACTAGCGGGAGGTCCCAAGAGACCCAGTACTTC. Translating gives CASSFTSGRSQETQYF.

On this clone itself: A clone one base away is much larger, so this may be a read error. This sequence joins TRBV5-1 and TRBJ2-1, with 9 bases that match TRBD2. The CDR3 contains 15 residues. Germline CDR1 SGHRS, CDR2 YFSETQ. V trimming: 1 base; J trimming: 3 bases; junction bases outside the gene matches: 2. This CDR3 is CASSLNSGSYNEQFF. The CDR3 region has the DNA TGCGCCAGCAGCTTGAATAGCGGGAGCTACAATGAGCAGTTCTTC.

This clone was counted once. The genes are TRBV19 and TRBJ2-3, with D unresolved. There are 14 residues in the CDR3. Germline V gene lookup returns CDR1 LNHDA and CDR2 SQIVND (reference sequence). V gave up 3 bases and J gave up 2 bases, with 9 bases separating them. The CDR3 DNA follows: TGTGCCAGTAGTATGAGGCGGAACACAGATACGCAGTATTTT. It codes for CASSMRRNTDTQYF. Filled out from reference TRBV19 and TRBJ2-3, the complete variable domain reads DGGITQSPKYLFRKEGQNVTLSCEQNLNHDAMYWYRQDPGQGLRLIYYSQIVNDFQKGDIAEGYSVSREKKESFPLTVTSAQKNPTAFYLCASSMRRNTDTQYFGPGTRLTVL.

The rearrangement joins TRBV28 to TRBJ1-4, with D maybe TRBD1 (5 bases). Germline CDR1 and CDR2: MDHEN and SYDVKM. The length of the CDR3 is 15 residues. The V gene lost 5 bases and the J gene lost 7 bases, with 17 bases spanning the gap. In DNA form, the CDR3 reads TGTGCCAGCAGTAGGCGGGGGGGGAAGGGTGAAAAACTGTTTTTT. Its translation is CASSRRGGKGEKLFF.

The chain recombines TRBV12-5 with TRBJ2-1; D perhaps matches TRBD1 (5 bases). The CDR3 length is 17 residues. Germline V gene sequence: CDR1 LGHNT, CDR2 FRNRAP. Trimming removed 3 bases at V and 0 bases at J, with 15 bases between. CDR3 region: CASGLTLDKSSYNEQFF. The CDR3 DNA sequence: TGTGCTAGTGGTTTAACCCTGGACAAGTCCTCCTACAATGAGCAGTTCTTC.

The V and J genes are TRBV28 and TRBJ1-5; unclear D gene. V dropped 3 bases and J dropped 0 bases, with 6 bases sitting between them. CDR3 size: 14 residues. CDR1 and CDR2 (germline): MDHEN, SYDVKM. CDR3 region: CASSFGNSNQPQHF. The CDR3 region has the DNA TGTGCCAGCAGTTTTGGTAATAGCAATCAGCCCCAGCATTTT.

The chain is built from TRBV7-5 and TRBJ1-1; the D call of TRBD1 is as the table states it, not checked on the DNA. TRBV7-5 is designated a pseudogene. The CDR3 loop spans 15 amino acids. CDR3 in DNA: TGTGTCAGAAGCTCCCACCTGGCATTCTTCTGGGAAGCTTTCTTT. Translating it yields CVRSSHLAFFWEAFF.

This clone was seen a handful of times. The CDR3 sequence: CASSSPNSYGYTF. The CDR3, as DNA: TGTGCCAGCAGCTCCCCAAACAGCTATGGCTACACCTTC. V usage is TRBV7-8 and J usage is TRBJ1-2; D unresolved. Trimming shortened V by 4 bases and J by 4 bases, and 10 bases separated the two germline ends. This CDR3 has 13 residues. Germline V gene lookup returns CDR1 SGHVS and CDR2 FQNEAQ.